Listed here is a single T cell receptor beta chain. All patients experienced relapse after autologous stem cell transplantation, and brentuximab vedotin exposure was variable. Under best response, outcomes were complete response, partial response or progressive disease. Germline CDR1 and CDR2: MNHEY and SMNVEV (reference sequence). The CDR3 loop spans 12 amino acids. Assay: immunoSEQ multiplex PCR; the TCRdb copy retains only in-frame clones and omits some. The sample lists over 50,000 clones, roughly 80% occurring once. The data derive from a study of PD-1 blockade in classical Hodgkin lymphoma. This chain links TRBV27 with TRBJ2-5, with D unresolved. The end of the DNA aligns better with TRBJ2-7, so the J call may be wrong. Sample: peripheral blood mononuclear cells (PBMCs), taken at baseline. This clonotype was obtained from a human donor with classical Hodgkin lymphoma. Written as DNA, the CDR3 is TGTGCCAGCAGTCCCTCTAGTTTCGAGCAGTACTTC. Its translation: CASSPSSFEQYF.